The TCR beta chain under discussion was sequenced for a study of neurological immune-mediated disorders. Study-level information: Relapsing-remitting forms accounted for about 90% of the 34 multiple sclerosis patients and secondary progressive forms for 3.

From 15-18 subjects, over 190 million TCR-beta sequences were obtained in each sequencing run. TCRdb processed the 5' RACE reads anew with MiXCR; each CDR3 protein has one entry. The table lists under 100,000 distinct CDR3 sequences, around 4.7% of them singletons. This clonotype has only a few counts. Looked up from germline, CDR1 is KGHSH and CDR2 is LQKENI. V lost 3 bases to trimming and J lost 5 bases, with 13 bases between them. This CDR3 spans 15 amino acids. Time point described: longitudinal time-point 3. This TCR was sampled from a woman aged 60-75 years with multiple sclerosis. The sequenced sample consisted of PBMCs. The chain is built from TRBV18 and TRBJ2-2, with a tentative D call TRBD2 (5 bases). The CDR3 DNA reads as TGTGCCAGCTCACCTGACCGGACTGGAACCGGGGAGCTGTTTTTT. It encodes CASSPDRTGTGELFF.